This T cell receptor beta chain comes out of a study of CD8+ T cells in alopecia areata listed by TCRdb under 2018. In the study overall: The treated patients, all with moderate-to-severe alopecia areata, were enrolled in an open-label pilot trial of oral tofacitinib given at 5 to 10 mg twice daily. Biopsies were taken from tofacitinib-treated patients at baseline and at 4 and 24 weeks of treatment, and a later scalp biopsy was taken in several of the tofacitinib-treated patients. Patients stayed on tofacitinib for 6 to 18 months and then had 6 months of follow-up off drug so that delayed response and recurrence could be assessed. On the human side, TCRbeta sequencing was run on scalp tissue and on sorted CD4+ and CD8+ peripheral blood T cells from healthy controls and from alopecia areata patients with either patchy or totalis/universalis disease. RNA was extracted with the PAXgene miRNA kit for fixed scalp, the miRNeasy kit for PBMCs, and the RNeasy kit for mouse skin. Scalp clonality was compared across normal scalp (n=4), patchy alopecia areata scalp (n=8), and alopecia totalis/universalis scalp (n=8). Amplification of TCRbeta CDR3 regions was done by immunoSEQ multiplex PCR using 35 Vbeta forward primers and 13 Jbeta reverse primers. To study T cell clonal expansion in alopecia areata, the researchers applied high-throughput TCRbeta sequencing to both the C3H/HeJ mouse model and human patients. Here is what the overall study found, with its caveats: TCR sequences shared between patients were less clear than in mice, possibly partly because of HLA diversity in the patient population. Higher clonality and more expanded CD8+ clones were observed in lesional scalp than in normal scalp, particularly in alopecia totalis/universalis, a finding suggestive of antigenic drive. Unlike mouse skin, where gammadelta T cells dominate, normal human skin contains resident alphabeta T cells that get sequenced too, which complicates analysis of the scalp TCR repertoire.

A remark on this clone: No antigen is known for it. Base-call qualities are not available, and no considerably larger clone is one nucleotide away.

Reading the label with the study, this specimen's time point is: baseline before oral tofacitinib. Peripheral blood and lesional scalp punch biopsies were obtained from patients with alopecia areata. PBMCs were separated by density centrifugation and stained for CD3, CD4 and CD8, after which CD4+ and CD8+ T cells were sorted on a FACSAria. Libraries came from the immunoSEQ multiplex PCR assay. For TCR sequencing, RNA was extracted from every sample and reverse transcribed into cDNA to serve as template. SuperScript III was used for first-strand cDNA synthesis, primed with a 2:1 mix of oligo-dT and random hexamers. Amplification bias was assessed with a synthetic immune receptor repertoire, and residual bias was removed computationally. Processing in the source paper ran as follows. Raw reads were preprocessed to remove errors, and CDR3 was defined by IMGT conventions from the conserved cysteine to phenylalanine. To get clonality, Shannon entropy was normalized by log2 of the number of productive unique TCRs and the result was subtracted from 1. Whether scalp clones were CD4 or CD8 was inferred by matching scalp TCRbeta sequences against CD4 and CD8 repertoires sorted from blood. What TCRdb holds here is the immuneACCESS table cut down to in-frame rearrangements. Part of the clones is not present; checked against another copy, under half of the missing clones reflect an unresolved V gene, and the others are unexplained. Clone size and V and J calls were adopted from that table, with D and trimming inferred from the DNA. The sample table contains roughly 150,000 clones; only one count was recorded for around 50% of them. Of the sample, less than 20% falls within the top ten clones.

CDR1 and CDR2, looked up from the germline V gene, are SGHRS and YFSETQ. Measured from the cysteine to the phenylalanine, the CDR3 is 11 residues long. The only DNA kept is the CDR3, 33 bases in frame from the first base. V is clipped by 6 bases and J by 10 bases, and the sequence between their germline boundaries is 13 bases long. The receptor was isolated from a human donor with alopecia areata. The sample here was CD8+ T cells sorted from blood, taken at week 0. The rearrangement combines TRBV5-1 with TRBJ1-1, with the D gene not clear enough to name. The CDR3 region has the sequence CASISALGAFF. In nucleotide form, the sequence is TGCGCCAGCATTTCCGCACTAGGAGCTTTCTTT.